The rows below give T cell receptor beta chains drawn from one sample of a study of blood T cell repertoires in COVID-19. TCRdb keeps only in-frame clones here, not all; method: immunoSEQ multiplex PCR. The profile shows about 210,000 clones, 81% of them singletons. Sequencing input: PBMCs or T cells enriched from blood (not recorded which). The receptors here all came from a woman aged 50 to 65 with acute COVID-19. Both conserved end residues are part of each CDR3. D genes are given only for firm matches. Size tells how often a clone was seen (once, few, many) or the class of an expanded clone, and some rows leave it out.

DNA	CDR3	J	V	D	size
TGTGCCAGTAGTATTCCCTATTTCACAGATACGCAGTATTTT	CASSIPYFTDTQYF	TRBJ2-3	TRBV19	-	-
TGTGCCTGGAGTAACGGGGGAAATCAGCCCCAGCATTTT	CAWSNGGNQPQHF	TRBJ1-5	TRBV30	-	few
TGTGCCAGCAGCTTATTCCCGAGTTCGGTGGACACTAACTATGGCTACACCTTC	CASSLFPSSVDTNYGYTF	TRBJ1-2	TRBV7-6	-	once
TGTGCCAGCAGTGAAGCTTACCGACAGAATAGCAATCAGCCCCAGCATTTT	CASSEAYRQNSNQPQHF	TRBJ1-5	TRBV6-1	-	-
TGTGCCAGCAGTCCCGACAGGGGGAATTATAATTCACCCCTCCACTTT	CASSPDRGNYNSPLHF	TRBJ1-6	TRBV28	TRBD1	-
TGTGCCATCAAGGAGAGGACTAGCGGGCAAGAGACCCAGTACTTC	CAIKERTSGQETQYF	TRBJ2-5	TRBV10-3	TRBD2	-
TGTGCCAGCAGCATCAACTATGGCTACACCTTC	CASSINYGYTF	TRBJ1-2	TRBV28	-	few
TGTGCCAGAAGCTTGTCCCGGGACAGGGGTGGGGAGCAGTACTTC	CARSLSRDRGGEQYF	TRBJ2-7	TRBV5-3	TRBD1	-
TGCGCCAGCAGCAATCCCGGCTCTGGGGCCAACGTCCTGACTTTC	CASSNPGSGANVLTF	TRBJ2-6	TRBV4-3	-	-
TGTGCCAGCTCACCTCCGATAGGAGGGGCCCCAGATACGCAGTATTTT	CASSPPIGGAPDTQYF	TRBJ2-3	TRBV18	-	-
TGTGCCAGCAGCTTGGGGACAGGGATAAATCAGCCCCAGCATTTT	CASSLGTGINQPQHF	TRBJ1-5	TRBV5-6	TRBD1	-
TGTGCCATCAGTTCTCACAGCTCCTACGAGCAGTACTTC	CAISSHSSYEQYF	TRBJ2-7	TRBV10-3	-	-
TGCGCCAGCAGCCAGGCCCAGGGGAGCACTGAAGCTTTCTTT	CASSQAQGSTEAFF	TRBJ1-1	TRBV4-3	-	-
TGCGCCAGCAGCCAAGATGCGACTCAACTGAGATGGGGCTACACCTTC	CASSQDATQLRWGYTF	TRBJ1-2	TRBV4-3	-	-